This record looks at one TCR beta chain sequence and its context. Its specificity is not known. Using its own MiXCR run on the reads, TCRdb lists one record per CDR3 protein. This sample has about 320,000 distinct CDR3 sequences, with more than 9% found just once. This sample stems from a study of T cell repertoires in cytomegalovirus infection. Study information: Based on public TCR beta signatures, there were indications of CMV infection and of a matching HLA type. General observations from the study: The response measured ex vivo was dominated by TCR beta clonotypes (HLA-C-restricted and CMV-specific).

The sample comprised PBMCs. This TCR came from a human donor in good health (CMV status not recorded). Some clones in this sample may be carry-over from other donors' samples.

This chain's CDR3 is CASSQEVRPSYGYTF. CDR3 coding DNA: TGCGCCAGCAGCCAAGAGGTCAGGCCCTCGTATGGCTACACCTTC. The rearrangement joins TRBV4-1 to TRBJ1-2; D unclear. In germline, CDR1 is MGHRA, CDR2 YSYEKL. There are 15 residues in the CDR3. V was trimmed by 0 bases and J by 5 bases, leaving 13 bases between them.